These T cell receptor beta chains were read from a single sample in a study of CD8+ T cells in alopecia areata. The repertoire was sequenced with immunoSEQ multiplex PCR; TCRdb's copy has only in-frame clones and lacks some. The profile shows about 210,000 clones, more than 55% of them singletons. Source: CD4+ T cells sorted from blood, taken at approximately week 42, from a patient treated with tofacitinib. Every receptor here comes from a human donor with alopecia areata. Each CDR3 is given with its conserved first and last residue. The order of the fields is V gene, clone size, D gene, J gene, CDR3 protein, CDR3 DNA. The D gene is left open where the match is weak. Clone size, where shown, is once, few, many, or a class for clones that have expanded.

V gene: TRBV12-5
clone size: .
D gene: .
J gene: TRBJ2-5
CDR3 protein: CASGLHVGGPKTQYF
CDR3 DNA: TGTGCTAGTGGTTTACACGTTGGGGGGCCGAAGACCCAGTACTTC

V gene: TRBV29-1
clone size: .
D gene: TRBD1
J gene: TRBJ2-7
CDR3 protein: CSVTTGGHEQYF
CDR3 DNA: TGCAGCGTTACGACAGGGGGGCACGAGCAGTACTTC

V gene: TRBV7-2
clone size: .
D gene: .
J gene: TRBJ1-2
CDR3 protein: CASRDQGGDGGYTF
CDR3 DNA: TGTGCCAGCAGGGACCAGGGAGGGGATGGTGGCTACACCTTC

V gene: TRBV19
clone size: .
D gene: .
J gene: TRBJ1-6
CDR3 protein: CASSIRELGRSNSPLHF
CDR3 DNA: TGTGCCAGTAGTATTCGGGAGTTGGGACGGTCTAATTCACCCCTCCACTTT

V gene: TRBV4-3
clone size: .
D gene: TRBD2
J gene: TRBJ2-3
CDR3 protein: CASRQTSGYTDTQYF
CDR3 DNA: TGCGCCAGCAGACAGACTAGCGGGTACACAGATACGCAGTATTTT

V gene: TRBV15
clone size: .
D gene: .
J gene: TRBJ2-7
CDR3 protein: CATSRDGYEQYF
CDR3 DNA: TGTGCCACCAGCAGAGATGGCTACGAGCAGTACTTC

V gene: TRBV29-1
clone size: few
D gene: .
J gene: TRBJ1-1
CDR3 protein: CSVEVVRGTEAFF
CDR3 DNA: TGCAGCGTTGAAGTGGTGAGGGGCACTGAAGCTTTCTTT

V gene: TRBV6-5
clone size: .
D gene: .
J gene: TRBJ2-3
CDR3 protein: CASSYSLGDTQYF
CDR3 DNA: TGTGCCAGCAGTTACTCGCTGGGGGATACGCAGTATTTT

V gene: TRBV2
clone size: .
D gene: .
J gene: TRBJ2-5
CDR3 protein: CASRVVAGTEQEIQYF
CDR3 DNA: TGTGCCAGCAGGGTGGTGGCTGGGACGGAGCAAGAGATCCAGTACTTC

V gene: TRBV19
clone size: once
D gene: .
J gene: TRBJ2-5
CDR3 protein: CASSTALTNQETQYF
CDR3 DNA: TGTGCCAGTAGTACTGCTCTGACAAATCAAGAGACCCAGTACTTC

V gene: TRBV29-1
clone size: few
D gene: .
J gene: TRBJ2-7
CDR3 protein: CSVLLGTDSYEQYF
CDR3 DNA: TGCAGCGTGCTGCTAGGGACGGACTCCTACGAGCAGTACTTC

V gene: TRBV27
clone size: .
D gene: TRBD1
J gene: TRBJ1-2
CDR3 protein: CASSAFIRGLGYTF
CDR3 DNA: TGTGCCAGCAGTGCATTTATCAGGGGGCTAGGCTACACCTTC

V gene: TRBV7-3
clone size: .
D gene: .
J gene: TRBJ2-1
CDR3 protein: CASSFVAFTYNEQFF
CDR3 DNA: TGTGCCAGCAGCTTTGTAGCGTTTACCTACAATGAGCAGTTCTTC

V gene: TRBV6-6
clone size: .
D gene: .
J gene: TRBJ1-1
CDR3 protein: CASTQRHTEAFF
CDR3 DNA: TGTGCCAGCACCCAACGGCACACTGAAGCTTTCTTT